Following are 24 T cell receptor beta chains from one sample sequenced in a study of technical replicates of blood from a handful of donors. TCRdb's table, derived via immunoSEQ multiplex PCR, lists solely in-frame clones and lacks some. The profile shows approximately 76,000 clones, just over 85% of them singletons. The material sequenced was PBMCs. Source of these receptors: a human donor in good health. Some clones in this sample may be carry-over from other donors' samples.

This chain joins TRBV29-1 and TRBJ2-7; D is possibly TRBD1 (6 bases). V was clipped by 6 bases and J by 3 bases, with 15 bases between them. The CDR3 sequence is 13 residues long. Per the germline V gene, CDR1 is SQVTM and CDR2 is ANQGSEA. This chain's CDR3 is CSVSQGLGYEQYF. The CDR3 nucleotides read TGCAGCGTCTCACAGGGATTGGGCTACGAGCAGTACTTC.

The V gene is TRBV6-1, the J gene TRBJ2-7; D perhaps matches TRBD2 (6 bases). Trimming took 5 bases from V and 5 from J, leaving 16 bases between them. This CDR3 is built from 14 residues. Looked up from germline, CDR1 is MNHNS and CDR2 is SASEGT. CDR3 sequence: CASSWDSRSHEQYF. The CDR3, as DNA: TGTGCCAGCAGTTGGGACTCCCGCAGCCACGAGCAGTACTTC.

The chain has TRBV5-1 and TRBJ1-2; D remains unclear. V lost 0 bases to trimming and J lost 2 bases, with 8 bases between them. Germline loops: CDR1 SGHRS, CDR2 YFSETQ. The CDR3 contains 14 residues. The CDR3 coding sequence is TGCGCCAGCAGCTTGGACAGTTCCAACTATGGCTACACCTTC. This translates into CASSLDSSNYGYTF.

This clone appeared a few times. The chain combines TRBV9 with TRBJ2-7; TRBD2 matches at 10 bases. The V gene's germline CDR1 is SGDLS and CDR2 YYNGEE. The CDR3 loop spans 15 amino acids. With 0 bases clipped from V and 4 bases from J, the junction kept 4 bases outside the gene matches. The CDR3 region is CASSVGLAGEYEQYF. The CDR3 nucleotides read TGTGCCAGCAGCGTAGGGCTAGCGGGAGAATACGAGCAGTACTTC.

The V call is TRBV5-1, the J call TRBJ2-3; D is unresolved. This CDR3 has 12 residues. Germline CDR1 is SGHRS and CDR2 is YFSETQ. The V and J ends lost 2 bases and 3 bases respectively, with 4 bases between them. CDR3 sequence: CASSFSTDTQYF. CDR3 DNA: TGCGCCAGCAGCTTTTCAACAGATACGCAGTATTTT.

V usage is TRBV2 and J usage is TRBJ2-2; possibly TRBD2 for D (5 bases). This CDR3 is 16 amino acids long. Deletions cut 6 bases from V and 3 bases from J, with 17 bases between. CDR1 and CDR2 from the germline V gene are SNHLY and FYNNEI. The CDR3 nucleotides are TGTGCCAGCAGGCTGATTGGACCCGGGGACACCGGGGAGCTGTTTTTT. Amino acids: CASRLIGPGDTGELFF.

This CDR3 reads CSVEEGTVYGYTF. DNA for the CDR3: TGCAGCGTTGAAGAGGGCACGGTTTACGGCTACACCTTC. The chain is built from TRBV29-1 and TRBJ1-2; D remains unclear. Trimming left V 0 bases short and J 8 bases short, with 13 bases between. CDR1 and CDR2 (germline): SQVTM, ANQGSEA. This CDR3 spans 13 amino acids.

The rearrangement uses TRBV5-5 and TRBJ2-5; 8 positions agree with TRBD1. Germline CDR1 SGHKS, CDR2 YYEKEE (reference sequence). Trimming removed 3 bases from V and 2 bases from J; junction bases left unmatched: 3. The CDR3 loop spans 14 amino acids. The CDR3 DNA reads TGTGCCAGCAGCTGGACAGGGCTGCAAGAGACCCAGTACTTC. The encoded protein is CASSWTGLQETQYF.

This clone was counted a single time. The V gene is TRBV7-3, the J gene TRBJ2-2; D may be TRBD2 (5 bases). CDR3 length: 13 amino acids. CDR1 and CDR2 from the germline V gene are SGHTA and FQGTGA. V was clipped by 1 base and J by 8 bases, with 8 bases between them. The CDR3 sequence: CASSLKRVGELFF. As DNA, the CDR3 is TGTGCCAGCAGCTTAAAGAGGGTTGGGGAGCTGTTTTTT.

This chain connects TRBV20-1 to TRBJ1-2; unclear D gene. V was pared by 2 bases and J by 4 bases, with 5 bases between. The CDR3 is 11 amino acids. Germline-derived CDR1 and CDR2 are DFQATT and SNEGSKA (reference sequence). CDR3 in amino acids: CSARPFYGYTF. CDR3 nucleotide sequence: TGCAGTGCTAGACCGTTCTATGGCTACACCTTC.

This clone was detected a few times. The chain carries TRBV30 and TRBJ1-5; 8 bases map to TRBD1. With V trimmed by 4 bases and J by 6 bases, 5 bases remained unmatched. The germline gives CDR1 GTSNPN, CDR2 SVGIG (reference sequence). The CDR3 runs 13 residues. DNA for the CDR3: TGTGCCTGGAACGCAGGGGGCCTTCAGCCCCAGCATTTT. Amino acid sequence: CAWNAGGLQPQHF.

The chain employs TRBV12-5 and TRBJ2-3, with 16 bases that match TRBD2. Germline assignment: CDR1 LGHNT and CDR2 FRNRAP. The length of the CDR3 is 18 residues. V lost 5 bases, J lost 5 bases, and 10 bases stayed unmatched. The CDR3 DNA reads as TGTGCTAGTGGTCCGGGAGGGACTAGCGGGGGGGCAGGAGATACGCAGTATTTT. This translates into CASGPGGTSGGAGDTQYF.

The chain uses TRBV4-3 and TRBJ1-1; 8 bases line up with TRBD1. The germline V gene encodes CDR1 LGHNA and CDR2 YSLEER. The CDR3 extends over 14 amino acids. The V and J ends lost 4 bases and 0 bases, in that order; junction bases with no gene match: 1. The CDR3 bases are TGCGCCAGCAGCCCGGACAGGGTGAACACTGAAGCTTTCTTT. The encoded protein is CASSPDRVNTEAFF.

The V call is TRBV28, the J call TRBJ1-4, with D tentatively TRBD1 (5 bases). V gave up 4 bases and J gave up 8 bases, with 11 bases separating them. The CDR3 runs to 13 residues. Germline loops: CDR1 MDHEN, CDR2 SYDVKM. The CDR3 protein is CASSSRVAEKLFF. The DNA for the CDR3 is TGTGCCAGCAGTTCCAGGGTGGCGGAAAAACTGTTTTTT.

The chain recombines TRBV20-1 with TRBJ2-3; possibly TRBD2 for D (6 bases). Trimming pared 4 bases from V and 6 bases from J, leaving 8 bases between. Germline values: CDR1 DFQATT, CDR2 SNEGSKA (reference sequence). The CDR3 length is 11 residues. The CDR3 coding sequence is TGCAGTGCTACTCGGGAGGATACGCAGTATTTT. This translates into CSATREDTQYF.

This clone was seen only a few times. The CDR3 protein is CASSRAGGGTYTQYF. In nucleotides, the CDR3 is TGTGCCAGCAGCCGAGCGGGAGGGGGCACTTATACGCAGTATTTT. The chain has TRBV7-2 and TRBJ2-3, with TRBD2 matching over 10 bases. The V and J ends lost 5 bases and 7 bases, in that order; junction bases with no gene match: 9. This CDR3 is built from 15 residues. From germline, CDR1 is SGHTA and CDR2 FQGNSA.

The rearrangement joins TRBV5-4 to TRBJ2-4; D is unclear. The CDR3 has 13 amino acids. CDR1 SGHNT and CDR2 YYREEE come from the germline V gene (reference sequence). Trimming stripped 2 bases from V and 8 bases from J, with 11 bases between. The CDR3 loop is CASSFPTSDIQYF. The CDR3 region has the DNA TGTGCCAGCAGCTTCCCAACTTCTGACATTCAGTACTTC.

Comments on this clone: Other DNA sequences within the sample encode an identical CDR3. The chain combines TRBV15 with TRBJ1-4; 8 nucleotides line up with TRBD1. V shed 0 bases, J shed 5 bases, and the junction held 2 bases outside the gene matches. Germline CDR1 and CDR2: LNHNV and YYDKDF (reference sequence). The CDR3 consists of 15 residues. CDR3 sequence: CATSRDQGANEKLFF. The CDR3 coding sequence is TGTGCCACCAGCAGAGATCAGGGGGCCAATGAAAAACTGTTTTTT.

The J gene is TRBJ1-4, the V gene TRBV6-1; 7 bases agree with TRBD1. The CDR3 sequence is 14 residues long. V shed 6 bases, J shed 5 bases, and the junction held 6 bases outside the gene matches. Germline CDR1 and CDR2: MNHNS and SASEGT. The CDR3 region has the DNA TGTGCCAGCAGAGGAGACAGGGCGAATGAAAAACTGTTTTTT. Translation: CASRGDRANEKLFF.

The chain combines TRBV5-6 with TRBJ2-3; 8 bases fit TRBD2. Per the germline V gene, CDR1 is SGHDT and CDR2 is YYEEEE. J lost 4 bases, V lost 4 bases, and 5 bases had no gene match. This CDR3 spans 14 amino acids. The CDR3, as DNA: TGTGCCAGCAGCCCCGAAGCGGGAGCAGATACGCAGTATTTT. It specifies CASSPEAGADTQYF.

The chain joins TRBV7-8 to TRBJ2-7, with TRBD2 as a possible D gene (6 bases). The CDR3 contains 17 residues. The germline CDR1 and CDR2 sequences are SGHVS and FQNEAQ. Between the trimmed V and J ends, which lost 2 bases and 0 bases, there was a span of 17 bases. CDR3 protein: CASSLFQFSGSSYEQYF. DNA for the CDR3: TGTGCCAGCAGCTTATTCCAGTTTAGCGGAAGCTCCTACGAGCAGTACTTC.

The V and J genes are TRBV6-1 and TRBJ1-2; 7 bases line up with TRBD1. CDR3 size: 15 residues. The junction had 7 bases not matched to a gene; V was cut back by 4 bases and J by 2 bases. Per germline, CDR1 MNHNS and CDR2 SASEGT. The CDR3 DNA sequence: TGTGCCAGCAGTGGGTGGGACAGAGAGAACTATGGCTACACCTTC. Translation gives CASSGWDRENYGYTF.

The rearrangement uses TRBV5-4 and TRBJ1-4; 7 nucleotides match TRBD1. Trimming removed 3 bases from V and 8 bases from J; junction bases left unmatched: 10. The CDR3 has 15 residues. The germline gives CDR1 SGHNT, CDR2 YYREEE (reference sequence). DNA of the CDR3: TGTGCCAGCAGCTGGAGAGGAGGGGGCGAAGAAAAACTGTTTTTT. It is translated as CASSWRGGGEEKLFF.

This clone was counted a few times. This chain links TRBV5-6 with TRBJ2-1; 9 nucleotides agree with TRBD2. This CDR3 has 16 residues. The germline V gene encodes CDR1 SGHDT and CDR2 YYEEEE. V lost 2 bases to trimming and J lost 10 bases; unmatched junction nucleotides: 13. In nucleotides, the CDR3 is TGTGCCAGCAGCTTTCCCCCGACTAGCGGTTTTCGGGAGCAGTTCTTC. It codes for CASSFPPTSGFREQFF.